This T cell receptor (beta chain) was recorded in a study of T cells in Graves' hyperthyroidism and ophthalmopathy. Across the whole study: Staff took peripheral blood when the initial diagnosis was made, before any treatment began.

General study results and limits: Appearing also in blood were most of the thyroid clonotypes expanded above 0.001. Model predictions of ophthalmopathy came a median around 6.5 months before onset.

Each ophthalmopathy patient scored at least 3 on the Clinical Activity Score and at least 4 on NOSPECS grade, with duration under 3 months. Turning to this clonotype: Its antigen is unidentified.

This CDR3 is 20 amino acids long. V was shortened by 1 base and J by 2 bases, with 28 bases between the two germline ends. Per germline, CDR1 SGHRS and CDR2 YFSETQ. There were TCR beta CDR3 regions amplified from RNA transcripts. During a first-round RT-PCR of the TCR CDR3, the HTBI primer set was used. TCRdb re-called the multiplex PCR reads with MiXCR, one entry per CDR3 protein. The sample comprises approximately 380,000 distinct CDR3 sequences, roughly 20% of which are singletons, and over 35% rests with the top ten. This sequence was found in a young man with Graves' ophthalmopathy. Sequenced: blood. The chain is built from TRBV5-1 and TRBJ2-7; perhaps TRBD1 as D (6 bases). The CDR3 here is CASSLSGRGSESPKTYEQYF. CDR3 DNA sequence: TGCGCCAGCAGCTTGAGTGGCAGGGGATCGGAGAGTCCCAAGACCTACGAGCAGTACTTC.